These 13 T cell receptor beta chains came from one sample sequenced in a study of post-analysis software for immune sequencing data. Their antigens remain unidentified. Tagging with unique molecular identifiers was a feature of the TCR beta cDNA libraries. One entry per CDR3 protein, called by TCRdb with MiXCR from the PCR reads. The sample has about half a million distinct CDR3 sequences, around 40% seen once. Study-level results: TRBV5-6, TRBV5-1 and TRBV20-1 belonged to a set of roughly five TRBV segments that were more frequent in patients than controls.

The sequencing sample was made of blood. The source of these receptors is a girl aged 10-17 years with multiple sclerosis.

This chain links TRBV12-3 or TRBV12-4 with TRBJ2-3; possible D gene TRBD2, 5 bases. Trimming took 3 bases from V and 0 from J, leaving 10 bases between them. The CDR3 covers 15 residues. The CDR3 bases are TGTGCCAGCAGTTTCAGCGGTGTGAGCACAGATACGCAGTATTTT. Amino acid sequence: CASSFSGVSTDTQYF.

Only a few counts were recorded for this clonotype. The rearrangement links TRBV20-1 to TRBJ2-7; TRBD2 matches 7 bases. The CDR3 spans 15 residues. After removal of 2 bases from V and 0 bases from J, the junction contained 7 bases not matched to a gene. The germline gives CDR1 DFQATT, CDR2 SNEGSKA (reference sequence). The CDR3 spells CSARRASGYSYEQYF. DNA of the CDR3: TGCAGTGCTAGAAGAGCTAGCGGATACTCCTACGAGCAGTACTTC.

This chain joins TRBV20-1 and TRBJ1-2; 10 bases line up with TRBD1. The CDR3 is made up of 13 amino acids. V lost 2 bases, J lost 6 bases, and 3 bases stayed unmatched. CDR1 is DFQATT and CDR2 is SNEGSKA in the germline V gene (reference sequence). CDR3 coding DNA: TGCAGTGCTAGACAAGGGACAGGGGATGGCTACACCTTC. This translates into CSARQGTGDGYTF.

This rearrangement joins TRBV3-1 to TRBJ2-7; 11 bases are a match to TRBD2. J was trimmed by 0 bases and V by 1 base; bases with no gene match: 14. The germline V gene encodes CDR1 LGHDT and CDR2 YNNKEL (reference sequence). The CDR3 is 20 amino acids. CDR3 sequence reads: CASSQGASGRSSPSSYEQYF. CDR3 DNA: TGTGCCAGCAGCCAAGGTGCTAGCGGGAGGAGTAGTCCCAGCTCCTACGAGCAGTACTTC.

The rearrangement uses TRBV24-1 and TRBJ2-7; the match to TRBD2 covers 8 bases. The DNA matches TRBJ2-5 better at its end, which makes the J call doubtful. CDR1 and CDR2 (germline): KGHDR, SFDVKD. The CDR3 is 14 amino acids. Written as DNA, the CDR3 is TGTGCCACCAGTTCCCAGCGGGAGCTGGAGACCCAGTACTTC. Residues: CATSSQRELETQYF.

This clonotype has more than one count but fewer than ten. The V gene is TRBV29-1, the J gene TRBJ2-7; TRBD2 aligns across 10 bases. The V segment lost 7 bases and the J segment 1 base; nucleotides outside the gene matches: 7. Germline V lookup: CDR1 SQVTM, CDR2 ANQGSEA. This CDR3 comprises 14 residues. The CDR3 region is CSARRTSGSYEQYF. The CDR3, as DNA: TGCAGCGCTCGGCGGACTAGCGGATCCTACGAGCAGTACTTC.

This clonotype was recorded a few times. The chain is built from TRBV7-9 and TRBJ2-7, with TRBD1 matching 7 bases. CDR1 is SEHNR and CDR2 is FQNEAQ in the germline V gene (reference sequence). V lost 7 bases, J lost 0 bases, and 12 bases stayed unmatched. The CDR3 has 16 residues. CDR3 region: CASINSTGFSSYEQYF. The DNA of the CDR3 is TGTGCCAGCATCAACTCGACAGGGTTCTCCTCCTACGAGCAGTACTTC.

CDR3 region: CASSPTGVYADTQYF. CDR3 nucleotide sequence: TGTGCCAGCAGCCCGACAGGGGTCTACGCAGATACGCAGTATTTT. This rearrangement joins TRBV7-3 to TRBJ2-3; TRBD1 matches 8 bases. Looked up from germline, CDR1 is SGHTA and CDR2 is FQGTGA. V trimming: 5 bases; J trimming: 4 bases; junction bases outside the gene matches: 8. This CDR3 region has 15 residues.

This clonotype was seen more than once but under ten times. The rearrangement uses TRBV28 and TRBJ2-5; possibly TRBD2 for D (5 bases). The V gene lost 5 bases and the J gene lost 1 base, with 17 bases spanning the gap. CDR3 length: 16 residues. Germline V lookup: CDR1 MDHEN, CDR2 SYDVKM. The CDR3 bases are TGTGCCAGCAGTCCGCCCCGCGGCACTAGCCAAGAGACCCAGTACTTC. Protein sequence: CASSPPRGTSQETQYF.

The table lists this clonotype with many counts. This chain uses TRBV29-1 with TRBJ2-7; TRBD1 might be the D (5 bases). Trimming took 0 bases from V and 3 from J, leaving 6 bases between them. The CDR3 has 12 residues. CDR1 and CDR2 from the germline V gene are SQVTM and ANQGSEA. CDR3 DNA sequence: TGCAGCGTTGAAGATGACAGCTACGAGCAGTACTTC. This sequence encodes CSVEDDSYEQYF.

The chain employs TRBV21-1 and TRBJ1-2. TRBV21-1 is designated a pseudogene. The CDR3 is made up of 17 amino acids. The CDR3 reads CASSEKTEREVLYGYTF. In DNA form, the CDR3 reads TGTGCCAGCAGTGAGAAAACGGAGAGGGAAGTACTATATGGCTACACCTTC.

This clonotype was counted between two and nine times. The chain couples TRBV27 to TRBJ2-1, with TRBD2 matching 13 bases. CDR1 and CDR2 (germline): MNHEY, SMNVEV (reference sequence). V shed 6 bases, J shed 7 bases, and the junction held 6 bases outside the gene matches. The CDR3 is 15 residues long. CDR3 region: CASRGGLAGNNEQFF. The CDR3 DNA reads as TGTGCCAGCAGGGGGGGACTAGCGGGAAATAATGAGCAGTTCTTC.

The chain has TRBV6-5 and TRBJ2-1; 12 bases are a match to TRBD2. Trimming cost V 5 bases and J 9 bases; bases outside gene matches: 5. Germline CDR1 is MNHEY and CDR2 is SVGAGI. This CDR3 is 14 amino acids long. CDR3 DNA sequence: TGTGCCAGCAGTACGACTAGCGGGAGCCCTGAGCAGTTCTTC. It encodes CASSTTSGSPEQFF.